This is a list of T cell receptor beta chains from one sample in a study of blood T cell repertoires in COVID-19. Data came from immunoSEQ multiplex PCR; TCRdb stores just in-frame clones and leaves some out. The data hold some 110,000 clones, with 65% to 80% observed a single time. Sequenced: peripheral blood. The receptor set was obtained from a man between 50 and 59 years old with acute or convalescent COVID-19. The CDR3 runs from the conserved cysteine through the conserved F or W. D genes are given only for firm matches. The size entry is marked missing in some rows and otherwise reads once, few, many or a size class.

cdr3_aa cdr3_nt d_call j_call v_call clone_size
CASSLVAGELNYGYTF TGTGCCAGCAGCTTAGTGGCAGGGGAACTAAACTATGGCTACACCTTC - TRBJ1-2 TRBV7-8 -
CASAGEAGPGGAFF TGTGCCAGTGCGGGGGAAGCTGGGCCTGGAGGGGCTTTCTTT - TRBJ1-1 TRBV19 -
CASSLYRGRTDTQYF TGTGCCAGCAGCTTGTACAGGGGGCGCACAGATACGCAGTATTTT TRBD1 TRBJ2-3 TRBV11-1 -
CASSQGLANNEQFF TGTGCCAGTAGCCAAGGACTAGCCAACAATGAGCAGTTCTTC TRBD2 TRBJ2-1 TRBV19 few
CASSVLEFTDTQYF TGTGCCAGCAGTGTGTTAGAATTCACAGATACGCAGTATTTT - TRBJ2-3 TRBV2 -
CASSQDRGLDYNSPLHF TGTGCCAGCAGTCAGGACAGGGGTCTCGATTATAATTCACCCCTCCACTTT TRBD1 TRBJ1-6 TRBV6-6 -
CASSRGDIGSYEQYF TGTGCCAGCAGTCGTGGGGACATCGGCTCCTACGAGCAGTACTTC - TRBJ2-7 TRBV9 -
CAISPRTSGRTSYNEQFF TGTGCCATCAGCCCTCGGACTAGCGGGAGGACTTCCTACAATGAGCAGTTCTTC TRBD2 TRBJ2-1 TRBV10-3 -
CASSLDRYEQYF TGCGCCAGCAGCTTGGACAGGTACGAGCAGTACTTC - TRBJ2-7 TRBV5-1 once
CATSRVGAEQYF TGTGCCACCAGCAGAGTTGGGGCAGAGCAGTACTTC - TRBJ2-7 TRBV15 -
CASSFGQALYGYTF TGCGCCAGCAGCTTCGGACAGGCACTCTATGGCTACACCTTC TRBD1 TRBJ1-2 TRBV5-1 -
CASSEGRVNQPQHF TGTGCCAGCAGTGAAGGCAGGGTCAATCAGCCCCAGCATTTT - TRBJ1-5 TRBV2 -
CASSAGASGSKYNEQFF TGTGCCAGCAGCGCGGGGGCTAGCGGGAGCAAATACAATGAGCAGTTCTTC TRBD2 TRBJ2-1 TRBV7-9 -